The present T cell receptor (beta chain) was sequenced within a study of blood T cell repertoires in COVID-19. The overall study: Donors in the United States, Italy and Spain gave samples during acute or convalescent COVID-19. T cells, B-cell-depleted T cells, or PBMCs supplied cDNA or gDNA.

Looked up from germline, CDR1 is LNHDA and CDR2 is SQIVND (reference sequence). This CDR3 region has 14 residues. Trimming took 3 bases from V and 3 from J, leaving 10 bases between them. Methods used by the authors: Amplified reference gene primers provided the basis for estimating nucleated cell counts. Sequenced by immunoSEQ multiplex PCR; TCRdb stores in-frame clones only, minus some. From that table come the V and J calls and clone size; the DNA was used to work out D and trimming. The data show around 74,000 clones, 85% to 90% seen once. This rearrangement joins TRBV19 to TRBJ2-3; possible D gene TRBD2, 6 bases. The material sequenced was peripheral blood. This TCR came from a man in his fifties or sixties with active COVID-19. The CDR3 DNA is TGTGCCAGTAGTATGGAGGGGTGGACAGATACGCAGTATTTT. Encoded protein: CASSMEGWTDTQYF.